The present entry profiles one TCR beta chain with its context. What it recognizes is unknown. This record comes from a study of Ad26.COV2.S vaccination and SARS-CoV-2 variants. Study-wide context: Ad26.COV2.S arm of COV1001 included the donor. Findings of the study overall: Whether participants received vaccine or placebo, their non-spike TCR breadth was similar.

Germline CDR1 SGHDT, CDR2 YYEEEE. The CDR3 runs to 12 residues. V lost 4 bases, J lost 0 bases, and 5 bases lay in between. Treatment noted: approximately 18 received Ad26.COV2.S at low or high dose, single or two shots; about 5 received placebo; per-sample allocation not given. Samples analyzed were those drawn on day 63 after the first vaccine or placebo injection. Adults aged 18-55 years in Boston included the donor. The repertoire was sequenced with immunoSEQ multiplex PCR; TCRdb's copy has only in-frame clones and lacks some. Here the sample spans about 350,000 clones, roughly 84% being singletons.

The genes are TRBV5-6 and TRBJ2-7; D ambiguous. This specimen was peripheral blood, taken in a trial of Ad26.COV2.S vaccine versus placebo. The receptor comes from a person aged 18-65 years who received the Ad26.COV2.S COVID-19 vaccine or a placebo. CDR3 loop: CASSTSSYEQYF. The CDR3 nucleotides read TGTGCCAGCAGCACCAGCTCCTACGAGCAGTACTTC.